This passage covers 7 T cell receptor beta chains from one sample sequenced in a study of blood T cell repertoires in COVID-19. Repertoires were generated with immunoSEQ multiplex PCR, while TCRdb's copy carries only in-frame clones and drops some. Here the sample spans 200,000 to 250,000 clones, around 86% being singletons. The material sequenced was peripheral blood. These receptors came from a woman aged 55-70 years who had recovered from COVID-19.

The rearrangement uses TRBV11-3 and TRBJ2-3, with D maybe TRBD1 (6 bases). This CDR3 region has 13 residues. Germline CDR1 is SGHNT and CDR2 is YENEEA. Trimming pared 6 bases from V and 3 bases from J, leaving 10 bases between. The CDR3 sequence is CASSYRVTDTQYF. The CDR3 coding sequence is TGTGCCAGCAGTTACAGGGTGACAGATACGCAGTATTTT.

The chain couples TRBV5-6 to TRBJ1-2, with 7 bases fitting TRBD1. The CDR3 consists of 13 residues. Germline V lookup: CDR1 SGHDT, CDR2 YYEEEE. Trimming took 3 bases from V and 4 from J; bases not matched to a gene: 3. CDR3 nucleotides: TGTGCCAGCAGCTCGACAGGGACCTATGGCTACACCTTC. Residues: CASSSTGTYGYTF.

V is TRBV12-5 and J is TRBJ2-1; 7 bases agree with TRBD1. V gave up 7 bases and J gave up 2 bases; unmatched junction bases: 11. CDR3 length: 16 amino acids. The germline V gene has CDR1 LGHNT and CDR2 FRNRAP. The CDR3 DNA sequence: TGTGCTAGTGCCATCCTTACAGGGGCTACCTACAATGAGCAGTTCTTC. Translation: CASAILTGATYNEQFF.

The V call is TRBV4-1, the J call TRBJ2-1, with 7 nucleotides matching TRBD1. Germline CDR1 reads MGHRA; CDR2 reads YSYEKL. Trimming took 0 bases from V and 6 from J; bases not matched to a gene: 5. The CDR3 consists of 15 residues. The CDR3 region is CASSQDLRGRNEQFF. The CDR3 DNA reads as TGCGCCAGCAGCCAAGATTTGAGGGGGCGCAATGAGCAGTTCTTC.

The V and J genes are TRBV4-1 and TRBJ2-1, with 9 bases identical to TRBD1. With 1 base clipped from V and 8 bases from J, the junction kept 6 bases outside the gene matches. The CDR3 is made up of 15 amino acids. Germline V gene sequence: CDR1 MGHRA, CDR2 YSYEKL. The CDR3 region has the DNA TGCGCCAGCAGCCAAGCACAGGGGGCGGTTGATGAGCAGTTCTTC. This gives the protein CASSQAQGAVDEQFF.

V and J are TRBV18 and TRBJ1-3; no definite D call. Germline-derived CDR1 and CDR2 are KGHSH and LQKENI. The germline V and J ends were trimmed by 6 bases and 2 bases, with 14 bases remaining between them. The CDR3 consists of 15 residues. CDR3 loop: CASSPSGMTGNTIYF. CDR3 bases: TGTGCCAGCTCGCCGTCAGGAATGACTGGAAACACCATATATTTT.

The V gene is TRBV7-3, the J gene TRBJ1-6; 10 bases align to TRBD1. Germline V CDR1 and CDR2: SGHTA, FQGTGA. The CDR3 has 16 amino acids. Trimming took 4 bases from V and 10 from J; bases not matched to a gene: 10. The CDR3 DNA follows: TGTGCCAGCAGCTCGCTCGGACAGGGGGGGAGCTCACCCCTCCACTTT. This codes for CASSSLGQGGSSPLHF. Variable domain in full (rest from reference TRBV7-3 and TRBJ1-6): GAGVSQTPSNKVTEKGKYVELRCDPISGHTALYWYRQSLGQGPEFLIYFQGTGAADDSGLPNDRFFAVRPEGSVSTLKIQRTERGDSAVYLCASSSLGQGGSSPLHFGNGTRLTVT.